Each of the 10 T cell receptor beta chains below was sequenced from the same sample in a study of T cells in Graves' hyperthyroidism and ophthalmopathy (dated by TCRdb to about 2019). The method was multiplex PCR. Instrument on record: Illumina HiSeq 2000. The TCR beta CDR3 regions were amplified from RNA transcripts. A first-round RT-PCR of the TCR CDR3 used the HTBI primer set with the Qiagen OneStep RT-PCR kit. TCRdb ran its own pipeline on the public reads, namely fastp trimming at Q25 and MiXCR clone calling, and kept in-frame beta chains. Rows with a matching CDR3 protein are joined into one entry that keeps the most common DNA and genes. A total of about 540,000 distinct CDR3 sequences appear in this sample, around 42% of them only once. The top ten constitute just under 8.5% of the sample. The sample was peripheral blood or thyroid tissue (not recorded which). These receptors were collected from a young woman with Graves' hyperthyroidism. Donor details come from another sample of the same person, matched by shared clones.

The V and J genes are TRBV2 and TRBJ2-7, with 8 bases aligning to TRBD1. Germline CDR1 and CDR2: SNHLY and FYNNEI. This CDR3 is built from 15 residues. Trimming took 6 bases from V and 1 from J; bases not matched to a gene: 8. CDR3 amino acids: CASRDGTGGSYEQYF. In nucleotides, the CDR3 is TGTGCCAGCAGGGATGGGACAGGCGGTTCCTACGAGCAGTACTTC. The entire variable domain, with the rest obtained from reference TRBV2 and TRBJ2-7, is as follows: EPEVTQTPSHQVTQMGQEVILRCVPISNHLYFYWYRQILGQKVEFLVSFYNNEISEKSEIFDDQFSVERPDGSNFTLKIRSTKLEDSAMYFCASRDGTGGSYEQYFGPGTRLTVT.

The rearrangement links TRBV2 to TRBJ2-3; D not resolved. V was cut by 4 bases and J by 1 base, with 6 bases left in between. The CDR3 length is 13 residues. CDR1 SNHLY and CDR2 FYNNEI come from the germline V gene. The chain's CDR3 is CASSVLRTDTQYF. CDR3 nucleotide sequence: TGTGCCAGCAGTGTACTTCGCACAGATACGCAGTATTTT.

The table lists this clonotype with many counts. This rearrangement joins TRBV6-1 to TRBJ1-5; D gene unclear. V lost 5 bases and J lost 10, with 9 bases in between. This CDR3 contains 11 residues. The germline gives CDR1 MNHNS, CDR2 SASEGT. CDR3 nucleotide sequence: TGTGCCAGCAGTACCCGACAACCCCAGCATTTT. It translates to CASSTRQPQHF.

The chain has TRBV7-2 and TRBJ2-7, with D tentatively TRBD2 (6 bases). V was trimmed by 8 bases and J by 0 bases, leaving 11 bases between them. This CDR3 spans 13 amino acids. In germline, CDR1 is SGHTA, CDR2 FQGNSA. The CDR3 is CASLSGRSYEQYF. The CDR3 DNA sequence: TGTGCCAGCCTTAGCGGTCGCTCCTACGAGCAGTACTTC.

This clonotype was recorded once. This rearrangement joins TRBV5-5 to TRBJ2-7; TRBD1 matches 7 bases. The V gene end was trimmed by 0 bases and the J gene end by 3 bases; junction bases not matched to a gene: 6. Germline V gene data show CDR1 as SGHKS and CDR2 as YYEKEE (reference sequence). This CDR3 contains 15 residues. DNA for the CDR3: TGTGCCAGCAGCTTGGTCCAGACAGGGTACTACGAGCAGTACTTC. This gives the protein CASSLVQTGYYEQYF. The complete variable domain, with remaining parts taken from reference TRBV5-5 and TRBJ2-7, reads DAGVTQSPTHLIKTRGQQVTLRCSPISGHKSVSWYQQVLGQGPQFIFQYYEKEERGRGNFPDRFSARQFPNYSSELNVNALLLGDSALYLCASSLVQTGYYEQYFGPGTRLTVT.

The chain recombines TRBV20-1 with TRBJ1-2; the D is unclear. In germline, CDR1 is DFQATT, CDR2 SNEGSKA (reference sequence). This CDR3 comprises 13 residues. V was cut by 5 bases and J by 4 bases, with 14 bases left in between. The CDR3 spells CSALPRAGYGYTF. For the CDR3, the DNA is TGCAGTGCTCTTCCAAGGGCGGGCTATGGCTACACCTTC.

This clonotype showed up just a few times. V gene TRBV12-3 or TRBV12-4 combines with J gene TRBJ1-1, with TRBD1 matching over 7 bases. The CDR3 length is 17 residues. V was clipped by 7 bases and J by 0 bases; unmatched bases: 14. The CDR3 sequence: CASTLDGQVYMNTEAFF. CDR3 nucleotide sequence: TGTGCCAGCACCTTAGACGGACAGGTATACATGAACACTGAAGCTTTCTTT.

The V gene is TRBV7-2, the J gene TRBJ1-5, with D possibly being TRBD1 (5 bases). The germline V gene has CDR1 SGHTA and CDR2 FQGNSA. This CDR3 is 16 amino acids long. Trimming left V 1 base short and J 4 bases short, with 14 bases between. The CDR3 nucleotides are TGTGCCAGCAGCTTAGAGGCGGCAGGGCCGAATCAGCCCCAGCATTTT. As protein: CASSLEAAGPNQPQHF.

The rearrangement joins TRBV7-7 to TRBJ2-5; D perhaps matches TRBD2 (6 bases). Germline loops: CDR1 SSHAT, CDR2 FNYEAQ (reference sequence). The CDR3 has 11 residues. The CDR3 loop is CARRGVETQYF. The CDR3 DNA sequence: TGTGCTAGGAGGGGAGTGGAGACCCAGTACTTC.

Only one count was recorded for this clonotype. Germline is not matched at one junction end, which may reflect a read error. This chain uses TRBV25-1 with TRBJ1-2; D is unresolved. This CDR3 is 14 amino acids long. Germline CDR1 MGHDK, CDR2 SYGVNS. Written as DNA, the CDR3 is TGTGCCAGCAGTGAATATATGTTTGGGTTCGGCTATACCTTC. It specifies CASSEYMFGFGYTF.